This is a list of T cell receptor beta chains from one sample in a study of cytomegalovirus exposure and HLA in healthy donors. Method: immunoSEQ multiplex PCR; TCRdb's copy keeps in-frame clones and lacks some. Of some 76,000 clones in the sample, around 80% were seen once. Sequencing was performed on PBMCs. Receptors originate from a male donor in good health and CMV-seropositive. Both conserved end residues are part of each CDR3. The D gene is left open where the match is weak. The size entry is marked missing in some rows and otherwise reads once, few, many or a size class.

TRBJ2-3 | . | TRBD2 | TRBV6-4 | CASSPGGDTQYF | TGTGCCAGCAGTCCCGGGGGGGATACGCAGTATTTT
TRBJ1-5 | . | TRBD1 | TRBV2 | CASSRQGTGNQPQHF | TGTGCCAGCAGTCGACAGGGGACGGGCAATCAGCCCCAGCATTTT
TRBJ2-1 | . | . | TRBV27 | CASSLVLSPFNEQFF | TGTGCCAGCAGTTTAGTCCTATCCCCCTTCAATGAGCAGTTCTTC
TRBJ2-3 | . | . | TRBV4-3 | CASSQEWGDTDTQYF | TGCGCCAGCAGCCAAGAGTGGGGGGACACAGATACGCAGTATTTT
TRBJ2-1 | . | . | TRBV11-2 | CASSPMGATYNEQFF | TGTGCCAGCAGCCCCATGGGGGCCACGTACAATGAGCAGTTCTTC
TRBJ2-1 | . | . | TRBV5-1 | CASSLETLNEQFF | TGCGCCAGCAGCTTGGAAACTTTGAATGAGCAGTTCTTC
TRBJ2-1 | . | . | TRBV6-5 | CASSYRGQHNEQFF | TGTGCCAGCAGTTACCGAGGACAGCACAATGAGCAGTTCTTC
TRBJ2-1 | . | . | TRBV7-9 | CASSLEGVINEQFF | TGTGCCAGCAGCTTGGAGGGAGTAATAAATGAGCAGTTCTTC
TRBJ1-4 | . | TRBD1 | TRBV5-1 | CASTMTGQEKLFF | TGCGCCAGCACCATGACAGGGCAGGAAAAACTGTTTTTT
TRBJ1-6 | once | TRBD1 | TRBV18 | CASSPGRGLNSPLHF | TGTGCCAGCTCCCCTGGCAGGGGGCTAAATTCACCCCTCCACTTT
TRBJ2-1 | . | . | TRBV7-2 | CASSSTTSSWYEQFF | TGTGCCAGCAGCTCGACTACTAGCAGCTGGTATGAGCAGTTCTTC
TRBJ2-2 | . | TRBD2 | TRBV5-4 | CASSLNFLAGGFANTGELFF | TGTGCCAGCAGCCTCAACTTCCTAGCGGGTGGCTTCGCGAACACCGGGGAGCTGTTTTTT
TRBJ2-1 | medium-sized | TRBD1 | TRBV6-5 | CASSSDRAPYNEQFF | TGTGCCAGCAGTTCGGACAGGGCCCCCTACAATGAGCAGTTCTTC
TRBJ1-1 | . | TRBD1 | TRBV6-5 | CASSSDRENTEAFF | TGTGCCAGCAGTTCGGACAGGGAGAACACTGAAGCTTTCTTT
TRBJ2-3 | . | . | TRBV7-2 | CASTAAGTSTDTQYF | TGTGCCAGCACCGCGGCAGGGACAAGCACAGATACGCAGTATTTT
TRBJ2-2 | . | . | TRBV7-9 | CASSLARGGELFF | TGTGCCAGCAGCTTAGCGCGCGGCGGGGAGCTGTTTTTT
TRBJ1-4 | . | TRBD1 | TRBV15 | CATSLLGTGLEKLFF | TGTGCCACCAGCCTTCTCGGGACAGGGCTTGAAAAACTGTTTTTT
TRBJ1-4 | . | . | TRBV18 | CASSLTQGPNEKLFF | TGTGCCAGCTCACTCACACAGGGTCCTAATGAAAAACTGTTTTTT
TRBJ2-3 | . | TRBD2 | TRBV4-1 | CASSQDAGGTDTQYF | TGCGCCAGCAGCCAAGACGCGGGAGGAACAGATACGCAGTATTTT
TRBJ2-7 | few | . | TRBV18 | CASSPAQGSYEQYF | TGTGCCAGCTCACCGGCGCAGGGGTCCTACGAGCAGTACTTC
TRBJ2-1 | . | TRBD1 | TRBV11-2 | CASSLVQGAMINEQFF | TGTGCCAGCAGCTTAGTGCAGGGGGCCATGATCAATGAGCAGTTCTTC
TRBJ2-7 | . | TRBD2 | TRBV4-3 | CASSQVWTSDSYEQYF | TGCGCCAGCAGCCAAGTATGGACTAGCGACTCCTACGAGCAGTACTTC
TRBJ1-3 | . | TRBD1 | TRBV19 | CASSIGQGLSSSGNTIYF | TGTGCCAGTAGTATAGGACAGGGGCTATCGAGCTCTGGAAACACCATATATTTT
TRBJ2-3 | . | . | TRBV25-1 | CASGRAGGTDTQYF | TGTGCCAGCGGACGGGCAGGGGGCACAGATACGCAGTATTTT
TRBJ2-3 | . | TRBD1 | TRBV25-1 | CASSGRQGDRLWDTQYF | TGTGCCAGCAGTGGAAGACAGGGGGATAGATTGTGGGATACGCAGTATTTT
TRBJ1-1 | few | TRBD1 | TRBV7-3 | CASSADRVTEAFF | TGTGCCAGCAGCGCCGACAGGGTCACTGAAGCTTTCTTT
TRBJ2-1 | . | . | TRBV12-5 | CASGSPPSSWEQFF | TGTGCTAGTGGTTCCCCCCCAAGTAGTTGGGAGCAGTTCTTC
TRBJ2-7 | . | . | TRBV6-1 | CASRSSGSGEQYF | TGTGCCAGCAGGTCATCGGGGTCGGGGGAGCAGTACTTC
TRBJ1-1 | few | TRBD1 | TRBV6-1 | CASSHDRGVNTEAFF | TGTGCCAGCAGTCACGACAGGGGCGTGAACACTGAAGCTTTCTTT
TRBJ1-1 | once | TRBD1 | TRBV7-3 | CASSARTGSSEAFF | TGTGCCAGCAGCGCAAGGACAGGGAGCTCTGAAGCTTTCTTT
TRBJ2-3 | . | TRBD1 | TRBV6-5 | CASSWTGTGSDTQYF | TGTGCCAGCAGTTGGACCGGGACAGGGTCAGATACGCAGTATTTT
TRBJ2-7 | . | . | TRBV2 | CASSPARTYEQYF | TGTGCCAGCAGTCCAGCCAGGACCTACGAGCAGTACTTC
TRBJ1-1 | . | . | TRBV9 | CASSVVPTGLNTEAFF | TGTGCCAGCAGCGTAGTCCCAACAGGATTGAACACTGAAGCTTTCTTT
TRBJ2-5 | . | . | TRBV30 | CAWSHQAPRYF | TGTGCCTGGAGTCACCAGGCCCCAAGGTACTTC
TRBJ1-1 | . | . | TRBV7-9 | CSSSTGGGFDTEAFF | TGTTCCAGCAGCACCGGGGGGGGGTTCGACACTGAAGCTTTCTTT
TRBJ1-1 | . | . | TRBV30 | CAWKRQPYTEAFF | TGTGCCTGGAAGAGACAGCCGTACACTGAAGCTTTCTTT
TRBJ2-5 | . | TRBD1 | TRBV7-2 | CASSPDRAETQYF | TGTGCCAGCAGCCCTGACAGGGCGGAGACCCAGTACTTC
TRBJ2-7 | once | TRBD1 | TRBV7-2 | CASSVDRVVEQYF | TGTGCCAGCAGCGTCGACAGGGTCGTCGAGCAGTACTTC
TRBJ2-5 | few | TRBD1 | TRBV19 | CASSGTGGRMETQYF | TGTGCCAGTAGTGGGACAGGAGGGCGCATGGAGACCCAGTACTTC
TRBJ2-7 | . | TRBD2 | TRBV5-1 | CASSLSLAGGLDEQYF | TGCGCCAGCAGCTTGTCCCTAGCGGGAGGGCTGGACGAGCAGTACTTC
TRBJ1-1 | . | . | TRBV27 | CASSLLAGYTEAFF | TGTGCCAGCAGTTTATTAGCGGGGTACACTGAAGCTTTCTTT
TRBJ2-7 | . | TRBD1 | TRBV5-1 | CASSLETGPAEQYF | TGCGCCAGCAGCTTGGAGACAGGGCCGGCCGAGCAGTACTTC
TRBJ2-2 | . | . | TRBV5-1 | CASIGSPPTGELFF | TGCGCCAGCATCGGGTCGCCTCCCACCGGGGAGCTGTTTTTT